The rows below give T cell receptor beta chains drawn from one sample of a study of circulating CD8 cells and anti-PD-1 response in melanoma. TCRdb recomputed calls from the reads with MiXCR, one row per CDR3 protein. This table holds 550 to 800 distinct CDR3 sequences, 7.5% to 8.5% found once. Source: CD8+ T cells from PBMCs, taken at baseline or after one month of anti-PD-1 therapy (not recorded which). The receptors were sampled from a human donor with melanoma. CDR3s include the opening cysteine and the closing phenylalanine or tryptophan. D genes are given only for firm matches. A clone size is listed for some rows: how often the clone was seen (once, few, many), or a class if it is expanded.

j_call,clone_size,v_call,d_call,cdr3_aa,cdr3_nt
TRBJ2-7,large,TRBV19,NA,CASSISPRLEQYF,TGTGCCAGTAGTATTTCTCCCAGACTCGAGCAGTACTTC
TRBJ2-5,few,TRBV28,TRBD1,CASRTQGAKTQYF,TGTGCCAGCAGGACACAGGGGGCGAAGACCCAGTACTTC
TRBJ2-1,NA,TRBV28,NA,CASGDVQFF,TGTGCCAGCGGGGATGTGCAGTTCTTC
TRBJ1-2,medium-sized,TRBV20-1,TRBD1,CSARETGGSLSYGYTF,TGCAGTGCTAGAGAAACAGGGGGATCCCTTTCCTATGGCTACACCTTC
TRBJ2-2,large,TRBV29-1,TRBD2,CSVEDGGDNTGELFF,TGCAGCGTTGAAGACGGGGGGGATAACACCGGGGAGCTGTTTTTT
TRBJ2-1,medium-sized,TRBV29-1,NA,CSVEDTGNWQFF,TGCAGCGTTGAAGATACGGGGAACTGGCAGTTCTTT
TRBJ1-2,medium-sized,TRBV9,TRBD1,CASSPTGQGALGYTF,TGTGCCAGCAGCCCCACCGGACAGGGGGCGTTGGGCTACACCTTC
TRBJ2-7,NA,TRBV29-1,TRBD1,CSVGTGREQYF,TGCAGCGTCGGGACAGGGAGGGAGCAGTACTTC
TRBJ2-3,medium-sized,TRBV9,NA,CASSVGLSQSTDTQYF,TGTGCCAGCAGCGTAGGCCTTTCCCAAAGCACAGATACGCAGTATTTT
TRBJ2-5,hyperexpanded,TRBV12-3/TRBV12-4,NA,CASSLWGGREGTQYF,TGTGCCAGCAGTCTCTGGGGGGGCCGCGAGGGGACCCAGTACTTC